This T cell receptor (beta chain) was obtained from a study of blood T cells in healthy people across ages. Using a J-beta primer mix together with a sample-barcoded 5' primer, a second PCR was run for about 6 to 12 cycles. Samples each returned at least 2.5 million CDR3-containing paired-end reads. Each CDR3 protein gets one entry after TCRdb re-called the 5' RACE reads with MiXCR. The sample lists about 540,000 distinct CDR3 sequences, around 24% occurring once. After removal of 0 bases from V and 5 bases from J, the junction contained 6 bases not matched to a gene. Germline values: CDR1 DFQATT, CDR2 SNEGSKA (reference sequence). The CDR3 is 15 amino acids. These data were also reused for a study on T cells of mothers and their children. According to that study: Inherited differences only slightly affect thymic shaping of TCR recombination output.

This rearrangement joins TRBV20-1 to TRBJ1-5; 8 bases align to TRBD1. The specimen was blood. The source is a boy younger than 18 in good health. The CDR3 DNA sequence: TGCAGTGCTAGAGATCCCGGACAGGGCGATCAGCCCCAGCATTTT. Translation: CSARDPGQGDQPQHF.